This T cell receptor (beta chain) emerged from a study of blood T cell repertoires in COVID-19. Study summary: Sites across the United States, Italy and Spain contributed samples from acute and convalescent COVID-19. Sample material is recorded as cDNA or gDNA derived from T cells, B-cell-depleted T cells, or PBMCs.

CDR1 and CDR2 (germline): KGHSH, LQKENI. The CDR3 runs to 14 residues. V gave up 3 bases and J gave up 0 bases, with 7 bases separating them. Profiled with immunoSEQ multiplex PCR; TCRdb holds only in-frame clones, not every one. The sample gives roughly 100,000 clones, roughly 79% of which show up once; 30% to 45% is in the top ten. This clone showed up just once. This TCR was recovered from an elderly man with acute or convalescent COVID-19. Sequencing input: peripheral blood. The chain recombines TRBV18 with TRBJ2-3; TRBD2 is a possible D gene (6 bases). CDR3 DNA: TGTGCCAGCTCACCCAGCGGGAGCACAGATACGCAGTATTTT. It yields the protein CASSPSGSTDTQYF.